This TCR beta chain was identified in a study of a mutant IDH1 vaccine in newly diagnosed glioma. This table comes from immunoSEQ multiplex PCR, and its TCRdb copy is limited to in-frame clones, with some not included. The table lists 84,000 or so clones, about 81% of them singletons. Time point specified: week 47, end of study. Vaccination used 300 ug of mutant IDH1 20-mer peptide per dose, with topical imiquimod. Vaccinations, eight in total, occurred in weeks 1, 3, 5, 7, 11, 15, 19, 23. Germline values: CDR1 SQVTM, CDR2 ANQGSEA. The CDR3 contains 13 residues. Between the trimmed V and J ends, which lost 6 bases and 0 bases, there was a span of 10 bases. Points on this clone: Its antigen is currently unknown.

Material: PBMCs, obtained from a glioma patient whose treatment included an IDH1 peptide vaccine. This sequence originates from a man aged 35 to 55 with glioma. The chain recombines TRBV29-1 with TRBJ2-3, with D maybe TRBD1 (6 bases). The CDR3 bases are TGCAGCGTGGACAGTCCTAGCACAGATACGCAGTATTTT. Residues: CSVDSPSTDTQYF.